The source of this T cell receptor (beta chain) is a study of cytomegalovirus exposure and HLA in healthy donors. Across the whole study: About 180 million T cells yielded around 120 million unique TCR beta sequences in earlier analysis. Findings of the study overall: No immune exposure information besides CMV serostatus was available. It is likely that the observed cluster of highly shared sequence variants was a sequencing artifact.

The CDR3 runs to 14 residues. J was trimmed by 6 bases and V by 5 bases; bases with no gene match: 8. Germline CDR1 SEHNR, CDR2 FQNEAQ (reference sequence). The PCR employed 60 Vbeta primers together with 13 Jbeta primers. The repertoire was sequenced with immunoSEQ multiplex PCR; TCRdb's copy has only in-frame clones and lacks some. Counted here are 150,000 to 200,000 clones, approximately 84% occurring once; the ten biggest clones make up under 5%. Points on this clone: Its target is unknown.

The receptor was derived from a girl under 18 in good health and CMV-seropositive. The genes are TRBV7-9 and TRBJ1-2, with 8 bases matching TRBD1. The source material was PBMCs. The CDR3, as DNA: TGTGCCAGCAGCCCCCCTGGACAGGGTGATGGCTACACCTTC. It is translated as CASSPPGQGDGYTF.